The T cell receptor beta chain described here comes from a study of radiotherapy plus CTLA-4 blockade in lung cancer. Study context: Overall, approximately 18% of patients showed an objective response, while approximately 30% attained disease control.

Repertoires were generated with immunoSEQ multiplex PCR, while TCRdb's copy carries only in-frame clones and drops some. Altogether under 95,000 clones are present, about 79% being singletons, with the ten largest covering over 20%. CDR3 size: 14 residues. The ends were cut back, 5 bases at V and 4 bases at J, with 14 bases in the middle. Germline CDR1 is SEHNR and CDR2 is FQNEAQ (reference sequence). The sequence was obtained from a human donor with non-small cell lung cancer whose response to radiotherapy plus ipilimumab could not be evaluated. Some clones in this sample may be carry-over from other donors' samples. The chain carries TRBV7-9 and TRBJ1-2, with a weak D call TRBD1 (5 bases). Sequences were derived from peripheral blood, sampled from a patient treated with radiotherapy plus ipilimumab. Here the CDR3 reads CASSHSGGSYGYTF. In nucleotides, the CDR3 is TGTGCCAGCAGCCACTCCGGGGGTAGCTATGGCTACACCTTC.